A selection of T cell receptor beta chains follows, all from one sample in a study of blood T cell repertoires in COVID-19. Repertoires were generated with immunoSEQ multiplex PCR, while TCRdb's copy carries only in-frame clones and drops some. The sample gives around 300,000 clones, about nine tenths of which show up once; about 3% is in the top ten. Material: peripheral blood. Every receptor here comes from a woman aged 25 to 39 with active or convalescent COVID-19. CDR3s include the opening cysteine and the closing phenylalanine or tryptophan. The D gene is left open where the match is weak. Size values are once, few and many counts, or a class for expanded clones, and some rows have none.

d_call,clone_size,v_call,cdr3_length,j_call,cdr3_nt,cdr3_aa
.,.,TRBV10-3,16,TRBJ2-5,TGTGCCATCGCCGAGCGTCGGGGGGCCCTTGGGGAGACCCAGTACTTC,CAIAERRGALGETQYF
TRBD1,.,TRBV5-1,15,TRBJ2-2,TGCGCCAGCAGCGGGGAGACAGGGGCAGGCGGGGAGCTGTTTTTT,CASSGETGAGGELFF
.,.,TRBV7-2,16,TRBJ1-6,TGTGCCAGCAGCTTAGCCATCGGGGCCTATAATTCACCCCTCCACTTT,CASSLAIGAYNSPLHF
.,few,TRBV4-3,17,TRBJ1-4,TGCGCCAGCAGCCAAGGTGTCGGGAGTGCAACTAATGAAAAACTGTTTTTT,CASSQGVGSATNEKLFF
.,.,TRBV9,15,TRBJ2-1,TGTGCCAGCAGCGTAGTGGAGGGGCGCTACAATGAGCAGTTCTTC,CASSVVEGRYNEQFF
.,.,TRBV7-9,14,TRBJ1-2,TGTGCCAGCAGCTTATATCGAGGGAAGGAAGGCTACACCTTC,CASSLYRGKEGYTF
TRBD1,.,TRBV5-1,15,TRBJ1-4,TGCGCCAGCAGCGACAGGACAGGAGTTAATGAAAAACTGTTTTTT,CASSDRTGVNEKLFF
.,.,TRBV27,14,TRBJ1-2,TGTGCCAGCAGTTTAAAAGGGGCCCACTATGGCTACACCTTC,CASSLKGAHYGYTF
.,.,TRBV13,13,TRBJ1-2,TGTGCCAGCAGCTTCAACAGGAATGCGGGCTACACCTTC,CASSFNRNAGYTF
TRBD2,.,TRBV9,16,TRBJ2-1,TGTGCCAGCAGCGTAGCCGGAGCGGGGACGTACAATGAGCAGTTCTTC,CASSVAGAGTYNEQFF
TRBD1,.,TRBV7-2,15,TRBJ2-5,TGTGCCAGCAGCTCACGACAGGGTCGAGTGGAGACCCAGTACTTC,CASSSRQGRVETQYF
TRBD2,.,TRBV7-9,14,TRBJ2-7,TGTGCCAGCAGCTTAGTAGCGCTAGCGGGGGAGCAGTACTTC,CASSLVALAGEQYF
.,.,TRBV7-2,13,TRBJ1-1,TGTGCCAGCAGCGCGGGGGCTGTCACTGAAGCTTTCTTT,CASSAGAVTEAFF
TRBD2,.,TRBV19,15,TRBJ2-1,TGTGCCAGTAGTCTCGGGACTAGTCGTTACAATGAGCAGTTCTTC,CASSLGTSRYNEQFF
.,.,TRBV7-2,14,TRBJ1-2,TGTGCCAGCACCCCCGACTGGGACACTCCTGGCTACACCTTC,CASTPDWDTPGYTF